The 5 T cell receptor beta chains below all came from one sample that was sequenced in a study of blood T cell repertoires in COVID-19. Measured with immunoSEQ multiplex PCR; TCRdb has only the in-frame clones, and not every one. The top ten clones hold 6.5% to 7.5% of a sample with 170,000 or so clones, over 80% of them seen once. Sequencing used peripheral blood. The origin of the receptors is a woman aged 40 to 50 with COVID-19, enrolled during active disease.

The rearrangement links TRBV13 to TRBJ2-5, with TRBD1 identical over 10 bases. The V gene end was trimmed by 4 bases and the J gene end by 5 bases; junction bases not matched to a gene: 13. Germline V gene lookup returns CDR1 PRHDT and CDR2 FYEKMQ (reference sequence). The CDR3 extends over 17 amino acids. CDR3 loop: CASSSEPGQGPGETQYF. CDR3 coding DNA: TGTGCCAGCAGCTCGGAACCGGGACAGGGGCCGGGGGAGACCCAGTACTTC.

The chain joins TRBV6-5 to TRBJ1-4; 10 bases match TRBD1. Trimming took 8 bases from V and 5 from J; bases not matched to a gene: 2. Germline CDR1 reads MNHEY; CDR2 reads SVGAGI. This CDR3 is 13 amino acids long. The DNA of the CDR3 is TGTGCCAGCGGGGGACAGGGGAATGAAAAACTGTTTTTT. It codes for CASGGQGNEKLFF.

The chain uses TRBV7-9 and TRBJ1-1, with 9 bases fitting TRBD1. The CDR3 is 16 residues long. Germline CDR1 SEHNR, CDR2 FQNEAQ (reference sequence). The V and J ends lost 8 bases and 3 bases, in that order; junction bases with no gene match: 13. CDR3 sequence (DNA): TGTGCCAGCTCCGGGAACAGGGGGCCGTCGGACACTGAAGCTTTCTTT. Amino acids: CASSGNRGPSDTEAFF.

The chain combines TRBV10-2 with TRBJ1-6; D unresolved. Germline V lookup: CDR1 WSHSY, CDR2 SAAADI. Trimming cost V 3 bases and J 5 bases, with 11 bases left between them. This CDR3 is built from 15 residues. CDR3 bases: TGCGCCAGCAGTGATTCCGGAGCGAATAATTCACCCCTCCACTTT. This gives the protein CASSDSGANNSPLHF.

The V and J genes are TRBV6-5 and TRBJ1-4, with a weak D call TRBD1 (6 bases). Looked up from germline, CDR1 is MNHEY and CDR2 is SVGAGI. The CDR3 is 15 amino acids. V was cut by 2 bases and J by 7 bases, with 14 bases left in between. The CDR3 region has the DNA TGTGCCAGCAGTTACCAAACAGGGTTGGGTGAAAAACTGTTTTTT. Protein: CASSYQTGLGEKLFF.